This TCR beta chain was identified during a study of neoadjuvant anti-PD-1 for oral cavity cancer. Broader study findings: Only a few patients per response group were TCR-analyzed; validation needed. Pretreatment Treg/Th17 ratio correlated inversely with post-treatment tumor clonality.

No culture or expansion preceded analysis of these blood cells. Measured with immunoSEQ multiplex PCR; TCRdb has only the in-frame clones, and not every one. The profile shows fewer than 35,000 clones, around 87% of them singletons. On this clone: The antigen remains unidentified.

Germline CDR1 is SGDLS and CDR2 is YYNGEE. V shed 4 bases and J 9 bases; nucleotides not matched to a gene: 12. This CDR3 is 16 amino acids long. The chain employs TRBV9 and TRBJ2-2; TRBD2 agrees at 10 bases. This TCR was recovered from a person between 40 and 85 years old with oral cavity squamous cell carcinoma. This specimen consisted of PBMCs, obtained before nivolumab (anti-PD-1) treatment. The CDR3 sequence: CASSPFSGTSVRELFF. CDR3 nucleotide sequence: TGTGCCAGCAGCCCCTTTTCCGGGACTAGCGTAAGGGAGCTGTTTTTT.